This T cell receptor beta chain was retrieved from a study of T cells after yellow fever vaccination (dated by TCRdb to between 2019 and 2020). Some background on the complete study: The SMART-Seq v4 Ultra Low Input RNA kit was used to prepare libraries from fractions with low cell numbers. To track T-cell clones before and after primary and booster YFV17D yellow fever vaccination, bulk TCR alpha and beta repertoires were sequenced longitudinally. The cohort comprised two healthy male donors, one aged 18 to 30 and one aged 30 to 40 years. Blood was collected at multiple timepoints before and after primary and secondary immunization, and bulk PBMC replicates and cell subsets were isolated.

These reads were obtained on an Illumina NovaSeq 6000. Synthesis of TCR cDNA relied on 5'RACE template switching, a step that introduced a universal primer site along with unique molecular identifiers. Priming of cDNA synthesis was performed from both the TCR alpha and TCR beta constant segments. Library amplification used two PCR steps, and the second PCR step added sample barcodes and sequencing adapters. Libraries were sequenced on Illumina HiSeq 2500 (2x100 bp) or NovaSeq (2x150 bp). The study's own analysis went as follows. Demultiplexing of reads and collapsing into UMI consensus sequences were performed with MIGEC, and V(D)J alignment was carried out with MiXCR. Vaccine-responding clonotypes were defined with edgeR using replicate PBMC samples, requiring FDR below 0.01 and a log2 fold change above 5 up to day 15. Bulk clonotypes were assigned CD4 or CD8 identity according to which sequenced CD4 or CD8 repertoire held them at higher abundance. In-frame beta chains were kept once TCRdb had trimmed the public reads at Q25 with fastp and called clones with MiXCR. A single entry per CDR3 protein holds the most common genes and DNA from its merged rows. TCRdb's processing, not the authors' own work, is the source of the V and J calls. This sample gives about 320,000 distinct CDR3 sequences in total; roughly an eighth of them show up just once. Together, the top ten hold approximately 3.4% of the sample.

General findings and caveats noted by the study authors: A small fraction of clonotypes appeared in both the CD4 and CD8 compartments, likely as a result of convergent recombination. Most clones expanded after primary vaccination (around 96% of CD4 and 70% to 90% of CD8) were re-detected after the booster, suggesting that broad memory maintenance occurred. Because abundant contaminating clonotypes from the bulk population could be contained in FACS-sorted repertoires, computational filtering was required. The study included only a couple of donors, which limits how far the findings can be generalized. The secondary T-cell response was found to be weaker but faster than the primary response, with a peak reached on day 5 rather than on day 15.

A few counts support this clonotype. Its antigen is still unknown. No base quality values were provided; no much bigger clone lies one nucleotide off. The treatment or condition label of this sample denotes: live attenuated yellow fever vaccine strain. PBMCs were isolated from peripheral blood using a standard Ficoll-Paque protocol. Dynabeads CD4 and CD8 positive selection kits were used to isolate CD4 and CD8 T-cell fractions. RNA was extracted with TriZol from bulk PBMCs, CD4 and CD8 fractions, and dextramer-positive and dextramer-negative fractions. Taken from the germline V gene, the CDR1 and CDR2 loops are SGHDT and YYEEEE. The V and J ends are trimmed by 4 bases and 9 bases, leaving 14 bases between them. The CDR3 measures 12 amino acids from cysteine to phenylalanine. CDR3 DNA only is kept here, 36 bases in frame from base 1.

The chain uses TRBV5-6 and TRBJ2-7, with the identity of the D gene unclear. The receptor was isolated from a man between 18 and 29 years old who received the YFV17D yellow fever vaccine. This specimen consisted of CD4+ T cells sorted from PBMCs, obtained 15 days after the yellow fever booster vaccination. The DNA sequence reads TGTGCCAGCAGCCGTGACTCATCGGGGCAGTACTTC. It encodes CASSRDSSGQYF.